A selection of T cell receptor beta chains follows, all from one sample in a study of blood T cell repertoires in COVID-19. Assay used: immunoSEQ multiplex PCR; TCRdb lists only in-frame clones, some missing. Among about 170,000 clones listed, about nine tenths were seen once. Sequencing was carried out using peripheral blood. The receptors derive from a man aged 60 to 69 with acute or convalescent COVID-19. CDR3s include the opening cysteine and the closing phenylalanine or tryptophan. Each record gives: V gene, J gene, clone size, D gene, CDR3 DNA, CDR3 protein. A D gene is named only where the DNA matches it firmly. The size field is filled for only some rows; it gives once, few, many or a size class.

TRBV19	TRBJ2-1	-	TRBD2	TGTGCCAGTGGGAGGACTAGCGGGGACAATGAGCAGTTCTTC	CASGRTSGDNEQFF
TRBV7-2	TRBJ1-3	few	-	TGTGCCAGCAGCATCGGACTCCCGGGAAACACCATATATTTT	CASSIGLPGNTIYF
TRBV2	TRBJ2-6	-	TRBD1	TGTGCCAGCCGCTCTGCGACAGGGGCGAGCTCTGGGGCCAACGTCCTGACTTTC	CASRSATGASSGANVLTF
TRBV5-6	TRBJ2-7	once	TRBD1	TGTGCCAGCAGCGATTCGACAGGGGGCTGGAACGAGCAGTACTTC	CASSDSTGGWNEQYF
TRBV24-1	TRBJ2-1	once	TRBD1	TGTGCCACCAGTGATCCCGGGACAGGGATCAACAATGAGCAGTTCTTC	CATSDPGTGINNEQFF
TRBV7-3	TRBJ2-3	-	TRBD2	TGTGCCAGCAGCTTAAGACCCCTCACGAGAACCGGACTAGCGGGAGCTGATACGCAGTATTTT	CASSLRPLTRTGLAGADTQYF
TRBV4-1	TRBJ2-3	-	TRBD2	TGCGCCAGCAGCCAAGAAGTAGCGGGGGGTCCCTATACGCAGTATTTT	CASSQEVAGGPYTQYF
TRBV10-1	TRBJ1-2	-	TRBD1	TGCGCCAGCAGTGATAGGATGGCAGGGGGAAATTATGGCTACACCTTC	CASSDRMAGGNYGYTF
TRBV4-1	TRBJ2-2	once	TRBD2	TGCGCCAGCAGCCAAGACAGCGGGGGCGGGGACACCGGGGAGCTGTTTTTT	CASSQDSGGGDTGELFF
TRBV2	TRBJ2-5	-	-	TGTGCCAGCAGCAAAACTCGGGTACAAGAGACCCAGTACTTC	CASSKTRVQETQYF
TRBV2	TRBJ2-3	-	TRBD2	TGTGCCAGCAGTGAACTAGCGGGAGCAGATACGCAGTATTTT	CASSELAGADTQYF
TRBV30	TRBJ2-1	-	TRBD2	TGTGCCTGGAGTGTCGGTCTAGCGGGCAATGAGCAGTTCTTC	CAWSVGLAGNEQFF
TRBV5-6	TRBJ1-2	-	-	TGTGCCAGCACCCTTCTTAGGGGGTACTATGGCTACACCTTC	CASTLLRGYYGYTF
TRBV9	TRBJ2-7	-	-	TGTGCCAGCAGCGTAGGCAACAGGGCGTACGAGCAGTACTTC	CASSVGNRAYEQYF
TRBV4-3	TRBJ1-6	few	-	TGCGCCAGCAGCCAAGAACCAGGGGATAATTCACCCCTCCACTTT	CASSQEPGDNSPLHF
TRBV5-4	TRBJ2-3	-	TRBD2	TGTGCCAGCAGCTTGAGCGGACTAGCGGGAGGAGATACGCAGTATTTT	CASSLSGLAGGDTQYF
TRBV7-7	TRBJ2-5	-	TRBD2	TGTGCCAGCAGCCAGGGACTAGCGGGAGGGAAAGAGACCCAGTACTTC	CASSQGLAGGKETQYF
TRBV14	TRBJ1-1	-	TRBD1	TGTGCCAGCAGCCAAGGACAGGGGGCATGGACTGAAGCTTTCTTT	CASSQGQGAWTEAFF
TRBV10-3	TRBJ1-6	-	-	TGTGCCATCAGTGAGTCAAAGGTTGAGGGAATTCATTCACCCCTCCACTTT	CAISESKVEGIHSPLHF
TRBV5-1	TRBJ1-2	-	TRBD1	TGCGCCAGCAGCTTGAGGGGGCAGGATGGCTACACCTTC	CASSLRGQDGYTF
TRBV10-3	TRBJ2-3	-	TRBD2	TGTGCCATCAGTCTACCGGGACTAGCGGGAGCAGTGACGCAGTATTTT	CAISLPGLAGAVTQYF
TRBV30	TRBJ1-2	-	-	TGTGCCTGGAGATACAGGGCTAATAACTATGGCTACACCTTC	CAWRYRANNYGYTF
TRBV9	TRBJ1-3	-	TRBD1	TGTGCCAGCAGGCCGACAGGGGGCCCAGGAAACACCATATATTTT	CASRPTGGPGNTIYF
TRBV27	TRBJ2-5	-	TRBD1	TGTGCCAGCGCCTACCACCCCCCACAGGGGGAAGAGACCCAGTACTTC	CASAYHPPQGEETQYF